Sequencing of this T cell receptor beta chain was carried out in a study of shared clonotypes between healthy human individuals. This clone was recorded once. No antigen is known for it. A far more abundant clone sits one base away, making this likely a read error. Each subset's genomic DNA was split evenly across several immunoSEQ plates. Amplification in unsorted PBMC replicate PCRs started from approximately 300 ng DNA, which equals 28,000 or so T cell genomes. Assay used: immunoSEQ multiplex PCR; TCRdb lists only in-frame clones, some missing. Among fewer than 650,000 clones listed, less than 80% were seen once. General observations from the study: How much donors shared clonotypes was expected to be affected by sequencing depth. Only blood was sampled, and tissue TCR repertoires likely differ from blood ones.

Germline loops: CDR1 MNHEY, CDR2 SMNVEV (reference sequence). The CDR3 has 15 residues. The sequenced sample consisted of PBMCs. The chain uses TRBV27 and TRBJ2-5; 7 bases map to TRBD1. The end of the DNA is better explained by TRBJ2-7, so the J call may be wrong. The receptor's source is a woman in her thirties or forties in good health. Some clones in this sample may be carry-over from other donors' samples. CDR3 sequence reads: CAGSPGTAFSYEQYF. The CDR3 DNA follows: TGTGCCGGCAGTCCCGGGACAGCCTTCTCCTACGAGCAGTACTTC.